The 10 T cell receptor beta chains listed next were all sequenced from one sample in a study of cytomegalovirus exposure and HLA in healthy donors. Some clones are missing from TCRdb's copy, which holds only in-frame ones; the method was immunoSEQ multiplex PCR. The repertoire holds under 85,000 clones, with 80% to 95% as singletons. Sequencing was performed on PBMCs. The receptors stem from a man in his late teens or twenties in good health and CMV-seropositive.

The chain employs TRBV27 and TRBJ1-2; D may be TRBD1 (5 bases). V was clipped by 8 bases and J by 4 bases, with 14 bases between them. The CDR3 spans 13 residues. Germline values: CDR1 MNHEY, CDR2 SMNVEV (reference sequence). The chain's CDR3 is CASGHTPVYGYTF. For the CDR3, the DNA is TGTGCCAGCGGACATACACCGGTCTATGGCTACACCTTC.

CDR3 sequence reads: CASSPLTGGRAGNEQFF. The CDR3 DNA is TGTGCCAGCTCCCCTTTGACGGGCGGGAGGGCCGGAAATGAGCAGTTCTTC. The V and J genes are TRBV18 and TRBJ2-1; 9 bases agree with TRBD2. CDR3 length: 17 amino acids. From germline, CDR1 is KGHSH and CDR2 LQKENI. V was clipped by 6 bases and J by 7 bases; unmatched bases: 16.

This chain joins TRBV9 and TRBJ2-1; 7 positions match TRBD2. The junction had 13 bases not matched to a gene; V was cut back by 4 bases and J by 6 bases. The CDR3 consists of 16 residues. The V gene's germline CDR1 is SGDLS and CDR2 YYNGEE. For the CDR3, the DNA is TGTGCCAGCAGCCCAACTAGCGCCACGGTGGGCAATGAGCAGTTCTTC. Residues: CASSPTSATVGNEQFF.

DNA of the CDR3: TGTGCCAGCGGGCCGGGACAGCAAAAACTGTTTTTT. As protein: CASGPGQQKLFF. The V call is TRBV9, the J call TRBJ1-4, with 7 positions matching TRBD1. From germline, CDR1 is SGDLS and CDR2 YYNGEE. The CDR3 totals 12 residues. V gave up 7 bases and J gave up 9 bases; unmatched junction bases: 6.

This clone was recorded at least ten times. The rearrangement uses TRBV5-4 and TRBJ1-5; 7 bases fit TRBD1. In germline, CDR1 is SGHNT, CDR2 YYREEE (reference sequence). Trimming took 3 bases from V and 7 from J; bases not matched to a gene: 7. This CDR3 contains 14 residues. DNA of the CDR3: TGTGCCAGCAGCTCACAGGGGTCGGGGCAGCCCCAGCATTTT. This translates into CASSSQGSGQPQHF. Full variable domain (rest looked up from reference TRBV5-4 and TRBJ1-5): ETGVTQSPTHLIKTRGQQVTLRCSSQSGHNTVSWYQQALGQGPQFIFQYYREEENGRGNFPPRFSGLQFPNYSSELNVNALELDDSALYLCASSSQGSGQPQHFGDGTRLSIL.

The V and J genes are TRBV18 and TRBJ2-1, with D perhaps TRBD2 (6 bases). There are 16 residues in the CDR3. The V and J ends lost 3 bases and 0 bases respectively, with 12 bases between them. Looked up from germline, CDR1 is KGHSH and CDR2 is LQKENI. The CDR3 DNA follows: TGTGCCAGCTCACCGCAAGCGGGTAGCTCCTACAATGAGCAGTTCTTC. It codes for CASSPQAGSSYNEQFF.

The rearrangement links TRBV21-1 to TRBJ1-1; TRBD1, the D gene given by the table, was not confirmed from the DNA. TRBV21-1 is an annotated pseudogene. This CDR3 comprises 14 residues. This chain's CDR3 is CASSNNRGHTEAFF. The CDR3, as DNA: TGTGCCAGCAGCAATAACAGGGGGCACACTGAAGCTTTCTTT.

The chain recombines TRBV5-1 with TRBJ2-7; D possibly corresponds to TRBD2 (6 bases). V dropped 0 bases and J dropped 4 bases, with 23 bases sitting between them. The CDR3 is made up of 18 amino acids. CDR1 SGHRS and CDR2 YFSETQ come from the germline V gene. The CDR3 nucleotides are TGCGCCAGCAGCTTGGGGGTAGTAGCGGCCAATTTAAAATACGAGCAGTACTTC. It yields the protein CASSLGVVAANLKYEQYF.

This clone has only a few counts. The CDR3 reads CAWSVRVRQGGKLFF. In DNA form, the CDR3 reads TGTGCCTGGAGTGTACGAGTTCGCCAGGGGGGAAAACTGTTTTTT. The V gene is TRBV30, the J gene TRBJ1-4; 7 bases match TRBD1. Germline CDR1 is GTSNPN and CDR2 is SVGIG (reference sequence). V lost 0 bases and J lost 10; bases outside the gene matches: 11. The CDR3 runs to 15 residues. The whole variable domain, remainder taken from reference TRBV30 and TRBJ1-4, is SQTIHQWPATLVQPVGSPLSLECTVEGTSNPNLYWYRQAAGRGLQLLFYSVGIGQISSEVPQNLSASRPQDRQFILSSKKLLLSDSGFYLCAWSVRVRQGGKLFFGSGTQLSVL.

The V and J genes are TRBV6-6 and TRBJ2-7; 8 nucleotides line up with TRBD1. Per germline, CDR1 MNHNY and CDR2 SVGAGI (reference sequence). The CDR3 sequence is 15 residues long. J gave up 6 bases and V 5 bases, and 12 bases lay outside the gene matches. The DNA of the CDR3 is TGTGCCAGCAGTGGCGGACAGGGCCTTTTTGGCGAGCAGTACTTC. This gives the protein CASSGGQGLFGEQYF.